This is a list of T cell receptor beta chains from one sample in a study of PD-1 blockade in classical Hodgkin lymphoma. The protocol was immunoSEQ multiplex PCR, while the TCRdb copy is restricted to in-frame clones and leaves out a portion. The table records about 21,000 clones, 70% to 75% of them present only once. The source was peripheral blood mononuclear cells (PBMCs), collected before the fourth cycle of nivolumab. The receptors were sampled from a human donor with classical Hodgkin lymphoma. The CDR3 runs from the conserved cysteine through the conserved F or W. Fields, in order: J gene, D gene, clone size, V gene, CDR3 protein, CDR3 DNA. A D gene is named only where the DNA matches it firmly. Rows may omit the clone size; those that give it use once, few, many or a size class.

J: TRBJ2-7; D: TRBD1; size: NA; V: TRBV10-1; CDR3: CASSESGTGDLFYEQYF; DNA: TGCGCCAGCAGTGAGTCTGGGACAGGGGACCTTTTCTACGAGCAGTACTTC
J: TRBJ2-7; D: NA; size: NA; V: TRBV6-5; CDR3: CASSQTGPLAYEQYF; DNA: TGTGCCAGCAGCCAAACAGGGCCCTTGGCCTACGAGCAGTACTTC
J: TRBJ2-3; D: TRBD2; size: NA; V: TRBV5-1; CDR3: CASSLGLAEPTDTQYF; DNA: TGCGCCAGCAGCCTAGGACTAGCGGAACCTACAGATACGCAGTATTTT
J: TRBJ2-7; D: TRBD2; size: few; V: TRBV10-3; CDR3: CASSELSSGVYEQYF; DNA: TGTGCCAGCAGTGAACTGTCTAGCGGGGTCTACGAGCAGTACTTC
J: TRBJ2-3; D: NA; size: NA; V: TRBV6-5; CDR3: CASRLKSASTDTQYF; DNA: TGTGCCAGCAGGCTGAAGAGCGCTAGCACAGATACGCAGTATTTT
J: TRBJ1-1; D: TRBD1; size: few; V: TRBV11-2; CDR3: CASRRGQANTEAFF; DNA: TGTGCCAGCAGACGAGGACAGGCGAACACTGAAGCTTTCTTT
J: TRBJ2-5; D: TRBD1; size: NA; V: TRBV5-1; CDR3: CASSPGTGGYQETQYF; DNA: TGCGCCAGCAGCCCCGGGACAGGGGGCTACCAAGAGACCCAGTACTTC
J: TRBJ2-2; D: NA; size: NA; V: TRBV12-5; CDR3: CASGLSPLTGTGELFF; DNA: TGTGCTAGTGGTTTGAGTCCCCTGACGGGCACCGGGGAGCTGTTTTTT
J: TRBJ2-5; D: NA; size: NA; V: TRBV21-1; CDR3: CASSKGLAGEAETQYF; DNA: TGTGCCAGCAGCAAGGGACTAGCGGGAGAGGCGGAGACCCAGTACTTC
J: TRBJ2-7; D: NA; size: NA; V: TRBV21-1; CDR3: CASSKARVAGEQYF; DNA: TGTGCCAGCAGCAAAGCTCGGGTAGCTGGGGAGCAGTACTTC
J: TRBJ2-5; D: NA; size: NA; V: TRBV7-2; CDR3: CASSQGPVMGTQYF; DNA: TGTGCCAGCAGCCAGGGACCCGTCATGGGGACCCAGTACTTC
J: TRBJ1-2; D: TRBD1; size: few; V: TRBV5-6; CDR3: CASSRRAGGSDGYTF; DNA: TGTGCCAGCAGCCGAAGGGCAGGGGGCTCGGATGGCTACACCTTC
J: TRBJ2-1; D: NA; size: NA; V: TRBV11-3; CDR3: CASSLFGLHGSEQFF; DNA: TGTGCCAGCAGCTTATTCGGACTTCATGGCAGTGAGCAGTTCTTC
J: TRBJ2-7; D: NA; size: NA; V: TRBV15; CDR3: CATSSWGKGSYEQYF; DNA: TGTGCCACCAGCAGTTGGGGCAAAGGCTCCTACGAGCAGTACTTC
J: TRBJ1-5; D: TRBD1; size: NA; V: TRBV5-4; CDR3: CASSLTGGGSTQPQHF; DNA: TGTGCCAGCAGCTTAACAGGGGGCGGAAGTACTCAGCCCCAGCATTTT
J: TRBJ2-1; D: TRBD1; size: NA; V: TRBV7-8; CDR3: CASSLDNTYRGPEQFF; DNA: TGTGCCAGCAGCTTAGACAACACCTACAGGGGTCCTGAGCAGTTCTTC
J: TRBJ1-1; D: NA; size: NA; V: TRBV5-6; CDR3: CASSLGRWNTEAFF; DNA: TGTGCCAGCAGCTTGGGACGCTGGAACACTGAAGCTTTCTTT
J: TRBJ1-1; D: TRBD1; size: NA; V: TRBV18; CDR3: CASSRQGTEAFF; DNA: TGTGCCAGCTCACGACAGGGCACTGAAGCTTTCTTT
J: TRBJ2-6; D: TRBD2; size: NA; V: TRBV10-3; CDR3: CAISESGGRSGANVLTF; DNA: TGTGCCATCAGTGAGTCTGGCGGGAGGTCTGGGGCCAACGTCCTGACTTTC
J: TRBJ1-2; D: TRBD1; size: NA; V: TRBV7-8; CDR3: CASSSITQGGYTF; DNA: TGTGCCAGCAGCAGTATTACACAGGGGGGCTACACCTTC
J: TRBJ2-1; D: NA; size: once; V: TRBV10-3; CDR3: CAISQGLYNEQFF; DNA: TGTGCCATCAGTCAGGGACTCTACAATGAGCAGTTCTTC
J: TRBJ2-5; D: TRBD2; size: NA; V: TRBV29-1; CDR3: CSTGAGAVFQETQYF; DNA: TGCAGCACCGGGGCGGGAGCGGTTTTCCAGGAGACCCAGTACTTC
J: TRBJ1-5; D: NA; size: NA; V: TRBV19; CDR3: CASSIISQPQHF; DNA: TGTGCCAGTAGTATAATATCTCAGCCCCAGCATTTT